This T cell receptor beta chain was identified in a study of cytomegalovirus exposure and HLA in healthy donors. General study findings and limits: In the analysis, some V segments, TRBV6-2 and TRBV6-3 included, were excluded as indistinguishable. The authors enumerated some 160 TCR beta chains as linked to cytomegalovirus. Donor immune exposure was known only as CMV serostatus.

Notes on this clone: Its cognate antigen is unknown.

CDR1 is SEHNR, CDR2 FQNEAQ, per germline (reference sequence). V was pared by 4 bases and J by 0 bases, with 8 bases between. The CDR3 extends over 14 amino acids. 13 Jbeta primers and 60 Vbeta primers were used for the PCR. Data came from immunoSEQ multiplex PCR; TCRdb stores just in-frame clones and leaves some out. The repertoire holds 100,000 to 150,000 clones, 15% seen once, with 1.5% to 2% in the top ten. The chain carries TRBV7-9 and TRBJ2-3; D unresolved. The specimen was PBMCs. The TCR sequence derives from a woman between 18 and 30 years old in good health and CMV-seronegative. The CDR3 DNA is TGTGCCAGCAGCTCTGACTCAAGCACAGATACGCAGTATTTT. Translated: CASSSDSSTDTQYF.